This is a list of T cell receptor beta chains from one sample in a study of T-cell reconstitution after alpha-beta-depleted transplantation in children. TCRdb used MiXCR to reprocess the PCR reads, holding one entry per CDR3 protein. The table includes about 110,000 distinct CDR3 sequences, about 6.5% detected once. The sample consisted of PBMCs, mostly from graft donor cells, taken 360 days after TCRalphabeta/CD19-depleted stem cell transplant. The receptors were gathered from a male patient aged 2 to 9 who had a stem cell transplant for acute lymphoblastic leukemia, so the T cells may come from the graft donor. Each CDR3 is given with its conserved first and last residue. The D gene is left open where the match is weak. Clone size is stated in some rows and not others, as once, few, many or a class when expanded.

v_call: TRBV2
j_call: TRBJ1-1
clone_size: few
d_call: .
cdr3_nt: TGTTGCCCGGCGGGGACTGAAGCTTTCTTT
cdr3_aa: CCPAGTEAFF

v_call: TRBV25-1
j_call: TRBJ2-6
clone_size: .
d_call: TRBD1
cdr3_nt: TGTGCCAGCAGTTCAGGGACAGGCAACGTCCTGACTTTC
cdr3_aa: CASSSGTGNVLTF

v_call: TRBV28
j_call: TRBJ1-5
clone_size: many
d_call: .
cdr3_nt: TGTGCCAGCAGTGGAGGCTTTGTAGGCAATCAGCCCCAGCATTTT
cdr3_aa: CASSGGFVGNQPQHF

v_call: TRBV9
j_call: TRBJ2-3
clone_size: many
d_call: .
cdr3_nt: TGTGCCAGCAGCGTAGCCAGATGGGCAACAGATACGCAGTATTTT
cdr3_aa: CASSVARWATDTQYF

v_call: TRBV28
j_call: TRBJ1-2
clone_size: .
d_call: .
cdr3_nt: TGTGCCGGCGGAGCTAACTATGGCTACACCTTC
cdr3_aa: CAGGANYGYTF

v_call: TRBV7-9
j_call: TRBJ2-4
clone_size: many
d_call: .
cdr3_nt: TGTGCCAGCACCCAGCCCGTAGAAAACATTCAGTACTTC
cdr3_aa: CASTQPVENIQYF

v_call: TRBV6-2/TRBV6-3
j_call: TRBJ1-5
clone_size: few
d_call: .
cdr3_nt: TGTGCCAGCAGTTACGGGGCTGTAAATCAGCCCCAGCATTTT
cdr3_aa: CASSYGAVNQPQHF

v_call: TRBV4-1
j_call: TRBJ2-7
clone_size: few
d_call: TRBD1
cdr3_nt: TGCGCCAGCAGCCTTTTGGACAGGAGGTCCTACGAGCAGTACTTC
cdr3_aa: CASSLLDRRSYEQYF

v_call: TRBV7-9
j_call: TRBJ1-2
clone_size: .
d_call: .
cdr3_nt: TGTGCCCCCTCTTTGTTCCCAGAGGAAGATGGCTACACCTTC
cdr3_aa: CAPSLFPEEDGYTF

v_call: TRBV7-8
j_call: TRBJ1-1
clone_size: many
d_call: .
cdr3_nt: TGTGCCAGCAGCTTTCCACGCGCGAGGGCCACTGAAGCTTTCTTT
cdr3_aa: CASSFPRARATEAFF

v_call: TRBV27
j_call: TRBJ1-5
clone_size: many
d_call: .
cdr3_nt: TGTGCCAGCAGTTTATCATCGGGGGCCAATCAGCCCCAGCATTTT
cdr3_aa: CASSLSSGANQPQHF

v_call: TRBV5-1
j_call: TRBJ2-7
clone_size: .
d_call: .
cdr3_nt: TGCGCCAGCAGCGCCGGGTTCCGGTCCCCTTTCTACGAGCAGTGCTTC
cdr3_aa: CASSAGFRSPFYEQCF

v_call: TRBV27
j_call: TRBJ2-7
clone_size: .
d_call: TRBD2
cdr3_nt: TGTGCCAGCAGTTTAGCCCGCCGGACTAGTAGATACGAGCAGTACTTC
cdr3_aa: CASSLARRTSRYEQYF

v_call: TRBV2
j_call: TRBJ2-3
clone_size: many
d_call: TRBD2
cdr3_nt: TGTGCCAGCAGTGAGGGTCTAGCGGGGTGGGATACGCAGTATTTT
cdr3_aa: CASSEGLAGWDTQYF

v_call: TRBV24-1
j_call: TRBJ2-5
clone_size: .
d_call: .
cdr3_nt: TGTGCCACCAGTGACGGTTGGGGGGCCCAAGAGACCCAGTACTTC
cdr3_aa: CATSDGWGAQETQYF

v_call: TRBV27
j_call: TRBJ2-7
clone_size: many
d_call: .
cdr3_nt: TGTGCCAGCAGTTTATTTGCAGCGCCATCATGGTACGAGCAGTACTTC
cdr3_aa: CASSLFAAPSWYEQYF

v_call: TRBV4-1
j_call: TRBJ2-1
clone_size: few
d_call: TRBD2
cdr3_nt: TGCGCCAGCAGCCAAGATGGGGTAGCGGGAGATGAGCAGTTCTTC
cdr3_aa: CASSQDGVAGDEQFF

v_call: TRBV5-1
j_call: TRBJ2-7
clone_size: many
d_call: .
cdr3_nt: TGCGCCAGCACCTCCGGACGCGAGCAGTACTTC
cdr3_aa: CASTSGREQYF

v_call: TRBV7-9
j_call: TRBJ2-1
clone_size: many
d_call: TRBD1
cdr3_nt: TGTGCCAGCAGCTCCGGGACAGCGCGCCCCAATGAGCAGTTCTTC
cdr3_aa: CASSSGTARPNEQFF

v_call: TRBV28
j_call: TRBJ1-2
clone_size: .
d_call: .
cdr3_nt: TGTGCCAGCAGTTCTATGATCAAGGGAGGACAAGAGGGCTACACCTTC
cdr3_aa: CASSSMIKGGQEGYTF

v_call: TRBV7-2
j_call: TRBJ2-1
clone_size: many
d_call: TRBD2
cdr3_nt: TGTGCCAGCAGCTTATTCGGTACTAGCGGGGGGGATGAGCAGTTCTTC
cdr3_aa: CASSLFGTSGGDEQFF

v_call: TRBV2
j_call: TRBJ1-1
clone_size: many
d_call: .
cdr3_nt: TGTGCCAGCAGTGGGGGGGCCAATACTGAAGCTTTCTTT
cdr3_aa: CASSGGANTEAFF

v_call: TRBV20-1
j_call: TRBJ2-3
clone_size: many
d_call: TRBD1
cdr3_nt: TGCAGTGCTACCCGGACAGGGGGCGGCACAGATACGCAGTATTTT
cdr3_aa: CSATRTGGGTDTQYF

v_call: TRBV4-2
j_call: TRBJ2-1
clone_size: many
d_call: TRBD2
cdr3_nt: TGTGCCAGCAGCCTCCCGGGGGTCCAGCGGGAGTCCAATGAGCAGTTCTTC
cdr3_aa: CASSLPGVQRESNEQFF

v_call: TRBV28
j_call: TRBJ1-1
clone_size: .
d_call: .
cdr3_nt: TGTGCCAGCAGTTTTAGGGGGGAGGGAGGGTTCGCTTTCTTT
cdr3_aa: CASSFRGEGGFAFF

v_call: TRBV9
j_call: TRBJ2-7
clone_size: .
d_call: TRBD1
cdr3_nt: TGTGCCAGCAGCGTAGGACAGGGCCCCCCCTACGAGCAGTACTTC
cdr3_aa: CASSVGQGPPYEQYF

v_call: TRBV24-1
j_call: TRBJ2-2
clone_size: many
d_call: .
cdr3_nt: TGTGCCACCAGTGATTTGATCCCAAGAGGGTTGGAGAACACCGGGGAGCTGTTTTTT
cdr3_aa: CATSDLIPRGLENTGELFF

v_call: TRBV25-1
j_call: TRBJ2-2
clone_size: many
d_call: TRBD2
cdr3_nt: TGTGCCAGCAGTAGGGGACTAGTGAACACCGGGGAGCTGTTTTTT
cdr3_aa: CASSRGLVNTGELFF

v_call: TRBV4-3
j_call: TRBJ2-1
clone_size: .
d_call: TRBD2
cdr3_nt: TGCGCCAGCAGCCACCCCGCATGGACTAGCGGGGGGGCGGGGCAGTTCTTC
cdr3_aa: CASSHPAWTSGGAGQFF

v_call: TRBV12-5
j_call: TRBJ2-7
clone_size: few
d_call: .
cdr3_nt: TGTGCTAGTGGTTCGGCCTCCGGGAACTACGAGCAGTACTTC
cdr3_aa: CASGSASGNYEQYF

v_call: TRBV7-8
j_call: TRBJ1-6
clone_size: few
d_call: .
cdr3_nt: TGTGCCAGCAGAGACGCCTCTAATTCACCCCTCCACTTT
cdr3_aa: CASRDASNSPLHF

v_call: TRBV4-1
j_call: TRBJ1-6
clone_size: .
d_call: .
cdr3_nt: TGCGCCAGCAGCCAAGAAACCGGAGCCTATAATTCACCCCTCCACTTT
cdr3_aa: CASSQETGAYNSPLHF

v_call: TRBV4-1
j_call: TRBJ2-5
clone_size: many
d_call: TRBD2
cdr3_nt: TGCGCCAGCAGTCCCAAGTTACTAGCGGGGATCACCAAAGAGACCCAGTACTTC
cdr3_aa: CASSPKLLAGITKETQYF

v_call: TRBV15
j_call: TRBJ2-1
clone_size: .
d_call: TRBD2
cdr3_nt: TGTGCCACCAGCCAAATAGCGGGAGCCTCCTACAATGAGCAGTTCTTC
cdr3_aa: CATSQIAGASYNEQFF

v_call: TRBV6-1
j_call: TRBJ2-7
clone_size: .
d_call: .
cdr3_nt: TGTGCCAGCACCCAAGAGGAGTTGGCCTCCTACGAGCAGTACTTC
cdr3_aa: CASTQEELASYEQYF

v_call: TRBV2
j_call: TRBJ2-5
clone_size: many
d_call: TRBD1
cdr3_nt: TGTGCCAGCAGTGTTGAGACAGGGGGCAGGAAGACCCAGTACTTC
cdr3_aa: CASSVETGGRKTQYF

v_call: TRBV7-2
j_call: TRBJ1-1
clone_size: many
d_call: .
cdr3_nt: TGTGCCAGCAGCTTACCAGGCTGGAACACTGAAGCTTTCTTT
cdr3_aa: CASSLPGWNTEAFF

v_call: TRBV7-2
j_call: TRBJ1-2
clone_size: .
d_call: .
cdr3_nt: TGTGCCAGCAGCCCTCGACAGTATGGCTACACCTTC
cdr3_aa: CASSPRQYGYTF

v_call: TRBV7-9
j_call: TRBJ2-3
clone_size: few
d_call: TRBD1
cdr3_nt: TGTGCCAGCAGCTTAAACCCGGGACAGGGAACAAGCACAGATACGCAGTATTTT
cdr3_aa: CASSLNPGQGTSTDTQYF

v_call: TRBV20-1
j_call: TRBJ2-7
clone_size: many
d_call: .
cdr3_nt: TGCAGTGCTAGCTCCCGACGGTTCTACGAGCAGTACTTC
cdr3_aa: CSASSRRFYEQYF